Described below is a single T cell receptor (beta chain) sequence and its context. Its target is unknown. TCRdb reprocessed the 5' RACE reads via MiXCR and lists one record per CDR3 protein. The top ten hold approximately 15% of the sample, which has 120,000 or so distinct CDR3 sequences, 16% seen once. This record comes from a study of T-cell memory formation after mild COVID-19. On the study more broadly: TCR clusters were largely donor specific. Study results and limitations: Memory sampled before infection contained some responding clones, suggesting cross-reactive memory joined. A balance of CD4 and CD8 characterized clones contracting day 15 to 85, whereas later expanders leaned CD4+.

The sequenced sample consisted of PBMCs or a T cell subset sorted from them (not recorded which). The TCR comes from an adult woman who had mild COVID-19 (a few samples of this study predate the infection). Cell type and time point are not known.

CDR3 in amino acids: CASSLGGSYRRYEQFF. CDR3 nucleotide sequence: TGTGCCAGCAGCTTAGGGGGTAGCTACAGAAGGTATGAGCAGTTCTTC. J is TRBJ2-1 and V is TRBV11-3; no clear D. Germline V gene data show CDR1 as SGHNT and CDR2 as YENEEA. V lost 1 base and J 8 bases, leaving 18 bases between the germline ends. The CDR3 extends over 16 amino acids.